This T cell receptor beta chain is from a study of PD-L1 blockade in urothelial cancer (dated by TCRdb to the late 2010s). In the study overall: All patients started therapy at some point between 2014 and 2016 and received atezolizumab 1,200 mg intravenously every 3 weeks. In the same patients, pretreatment tumors underwent whole exome sequencing and RNA sequencing in addition to TCR sequencing. Around 29 patients had pretreatment blood TCR-seq, some 24 had at least one posttreatment blood collection, and some 24 had tumor TCR-seq. Pretreatment tumor samples and matched peripheral blood, collected serially before and after atezolizumab treatment, underwent TCR sequencing. Blood samples were analyzed 3 weeks after the start of treatment (second dose) and 6 weeks after the start of treatment. An exploratory multi-omic analysis was conducted of the somatic, immune and clinical correlates of response to PD-L1 blockade with atezolizumab in urothelial cancer. Twenty-five of 29 patients were males with bladder-origin urothelial cancer, and 18 of 29 reported a prior smoking history. An ECOG performance status of 0 or 1 was recorded for the patients, and 0 to 3 prior chemotherapy regimens had been received by the patients. Blood samples yielded a median of around 150,000 T cells and more than 75,000 unique TCRs, with median clonality roughly 0.084. Fewer than ten patients achieved durable clinical benefit and around 19 did not. Progression-free survival longer than 6 months counted as durable clinical benefit, and TCR features were additionally tested against both progression-free and overall survival.

The time point label, read with the paper, signifies: pretreatment peripheral blood. A cohort of 25 to 30 patients with locally advanced or metastatic urothelial carcinoma, treated at Memorial Sloan Kettering on a trial protocol, was included. Peripheral blood mononuclear cells were collected from each patient pretreatment and during treatment, giving between 1 and 8 total time points per patient. The Qiagen DNeasy Blood extraction kit was used to purify genomic DNA from total PBMCs and tumor samples. PBMCs were collected pretreatment and during treatment, and were isolated and stored as previously described. Turning to this clone: Its antigen is unknown. No much larger clone is present one base from it, and per-base qualities are unavailable.

In the germline V gene, CDR1 corresponds to MDHEN and CDR2 to SYDVKM. The CDR3 runs 14 residues from the cysteine to the phenylalanine. The CDR3 DNA has 42 bases and is translated from base 1. Clipping removes 8 bases from V and 4 bases from J, with 10 as the unmatched junction base count. Synthetic TCR analog templates were spiked into each PCR so that absolute template abundance could be estimated from read counts. The immunoSEQ assay used bias-controlled V and J gene primers to amplify TCRbeta CDR3 regions from genomic DNA. Sequencing of rearranged TCRbeta segments was done at approximately 20X coverage. Under the source paper's analysis protocol: Sequencing errors were corrected by clustering, and CDR3s were annotated against IMGT so that V, D and J genes could be assigned. Downstream analyses used only productive TCRbeta rearrangements, leaving out any out-of-frame or stop-codon sequences. To compute clonality, Shannon entropy was normalized by the log of the number of unique productive sequences and then subtracted from one. Clones differing between time points or between blood and tumor were identified using Fisher's exact test with Benjamini-Hochberg correction, with an adjusted p below 0.01 applied as the threshold. The table comes from immuneACCESS by way of TCRdb, which keeps in-frame sequences with V and J called. Part of the clones is missing from these tables; in studies checked, under half for an unresolved V gene and the rest for unknown reasons. V and J calls and clone size are as listed in that table; D and trimming were resolved from the DNA. Present in this sample are 60,000 or so clones, about 76% of which were seen just once. The ten largest clones capture 3.2% of the sample.

The paper as a whole reports these results and caveats: Because the sample size was small (n ≈ 30) and many of the analyses were exploratory, the results are meant to be hypothesis-generating. Improved progression-free and overall survival was associated with having pretreatment peripheral blood TCR clonality below the median. Greater expansion of tumor-associated TCR clones in peripheral blood 3 weeks after the start of treatment was observed in patients with durable benefit (n of about 24, p = 0.022).

Specimen: PBMCs, collected around atezolizumab (anti-PD-L1) treatment. Recombination connected TRBV28 to TRBJ1-1, with 7 junctional bases fitting TRBD1. The receptor was derived from a man between 65 and 85 years old with urothelial cancer. The sequence in DNA is TGTGCCAGCTCCCGTAGGGGGCGGGGCACTGAAGCTTTCTTT. Translated, it reads CASSRRGRGTEAFF.